A single sample gave rise to the 29 T cell receptor beta chains below, sequenced in a study of T-cell memory formation after mild COVID-19. TCRdb passed the 5' RACE reads through MiXCR, listing each CDR3 protein once. The sample shows about 350,000 distinct CDR3 sequences, roughly an eighth of them seen only once. The sample taken for sequencing was PBMCs or a T cell subset sorted from them (not recorded which). The receptors come from a man aged 18 to 30 who had mild COVID-19 (a few samples of this study predate the infection). Cell type and time point are not known.

This clonotype was counted between two and nine times. This chain connects TRBV7-6 to TRBJ2-1; 7 bases map to TRBD2. In germline, CDR1 is SGHVS, CDR2 FNYEAQ. The CDR3 contains 12 residues. V dropped 5 bases and J dropped 9; count of bases not matched to a gene: 4. CDR3 protein: CASSPGGREQFF. CDR3 DNA sequence: TGTGCCAGCAGCCCGGGAGGTCGTGAGCAGTTCTTC.

The chain recombines TRBV4-3 with TRBJ2-3; D may correspond to TRBD1 or TRBD2 (6 bases each). Germline CDR1 reads LGHNA; CDR2 reads YSLEER. V dropped 4 bases and J dropped 10 bases, with 18 bases sitting between them. This CDR3 spans 14 amino acids. Written as DNA, the CDR3 is TGCGCCAGCAGCCTTAGACGGGGGCCGGATGCGCAGTATTTT. It codes for CASSLRRGPDAQYF.

A few counts support this clonotype. The V and J genes are TRBV4-1 and TRBJ1-1; D call uncertain. Germline V CDR1 and CDR2: MGHRA, YSYEKL. This CDR3 spans 15 amino acids. The V and J ends lost 0 bases and 3 bases respectively, with 11 bases between them. The CDR3 sequence is CASSQDRWVDTEAFF. The CDR3 nucleotides read TGCGCCAGCAGCCAAGATCGGTGGGTAGACACTGAAGCTTTCTTT.

This clonotype was recorded many times. This sequence joins TRBV5-1 and TRBJ2-5; tentatively, D is TRBD2 (6 bases). V was shortened by 2 bases and J by 2 bases, with 10 bases between the two germline ends. This CDR3 comprises 14 residues. CDR1 is SGHRS, CDR2 YFSETQ, per germline. The CDR3 bases are TGCGCCAGCAGCTTCGGCCGGGGGCAAGAGACCCAGTACTTC. Amino acid sequence: CASSFGRGQETQYF.

This clonotype was counted between two and nine times. The rearrangement links TRBV3-1 to TRBJ2-2; a weak D match, TRBD1 (6 bases). The CDR3 extends over 15 amino acids. The V gene lost 6 bases and the J gene lost 5 bases, with 16 bases spanning the gap. Germline values: CDR1 LGHDT, CDR2 YNNKEL (reference sequence). In DNA, the CDR3 is TGTGCCAGCAGTCAGATCCGGCAGGGGACCGGGGAGCTGTTTTTT. Its translation is CASSQIRQGTGELFF.

The J gene is TRBJ2-2, the V gene TRBV4-2; D perhaps matches TRBD1 (5 bases). From germline, CDR1 is LGHNA and CDR2 YNFKEQ. CDR3 length equals 15 residues. V was cut by 0 bases and J by 4 bases, with 9 bases left in between. The CDR3 DNA reads as TGTGCCAGCAGCCAAGAAGTGACAGTCACCGGGGAGCTGTTTTTT. Its translation: CASSQEVTVTGELFF.

This clonotype was picked up a small number of times. J is TRBJ1-5 and V is TRBV30; a possible D gene is TRBD1 (5 bases). Germline values: CDR1 GTSNPN, CDR2 SVGIG (reference sequence). V was shortened by 2 bases and J by 6 bases, with 11 bases between the two germline ends. This CDR3 contains 13 residues. The CDR3 spells CAWSSGLVQPQHF. CDR3 DNA sequence: TGTGCCTGGAGTTCAGGGTTGGTTCAGCCCCAGCATTTT.

The rearrangement links TRBV5-1 to TRBJ1-1; 8 bases match TRBD1. The CDR3 covers 15 residues. In germline, CDR1 is SGHRS, CDR2 YFSETQ. Germline trimming cut 6 bases from V and 1 base from J; bases unmatched to any gene: 8. CDR3 sequence reads: CASTPGDRGNTEAFF. The CDR3 nucleotides are TGCGCCAGCACCCCCGGCGACAGGGGGAACACTGAAGCTTTCTTT.

The chain links TRBV6-5 to TRBJ1-6, with 8 nucleotides matching TRBD1. This CDR3 region has 16 residues. V shed 2 bases, J shed 4 bases, and the junction held 4 bases outside the gene matches. Germline CDR1 MNHEY, CDR2 SVGAGI. The CDR3: CASSYGDRRYNSPLHF. CDR3 nucleotides: TGTGCCAGCAGTTACGGGGACAGGAGGTATAATTCACCCCTCCACTTT.

This clonotype appeared many times. V gene TRBV12-3 or TRBV12-4 combines with J gene TRBJ2-3, with 10 nucleotides matching TRBD2. CDR3 size: 15 residues. Trimming took 4 bases from V and 4 from J; bases not matched to a gene: 5. For the CDR3, the DNA is TGTGCCAGCAGTTGGCTAGCGGGGGCGTCAGATACGCAGTATTTT. It translates to CASSWLAGASDTQYF.

Only a few counts were recorded for this clonotype. V and J are TRBV5-1 and TRBJ2-5, with D possibly matching TRBD2 (6 bases). The V gene's germline CDR1 is SGHRS and CDR2 YFSETQ. The CDR3 is 15 residues long. V lost 8 bases and J 0 bases, leaving 17 bases between the germline ends. This CDR3 is CASTLAGLYQETQYF. CDR3 sequence (DNA): TGCGCCAGTACTTTGGCGGGGTTGTACCAAGAGACCCAGTACTTC. Full variable domain (remainder filled in from reference TRBV5-1 and TRBJ2-5): KAGVTQTPRYLIKTRGQQVTLSCSPISGHRSVSWYQQTPGQGLQFLFEYFSETQRNKGNFPGRFSGRQFSNSRSEMNVSTLELGDSALYLCASTLAGLYQETQYFGPGTRLLVL.

J is TRBJ2-1 and V is TRBV6-5, with D hard to call. There are 14 residues in the CDR3. CDR1 MNHEY and CDR2 SVGAGI come from the germline V gene. V was shortened by 2 bases and J by 2 bases, with 7 bases between the two germline ends. The CDR3 DNA follows: TGTGCCAGCAGTTACGGACGGCCCTACAATGAGCAGTTCTTC. Protein sequence: CASSYGRPYNEQFF.

The chain employs TRBV7-2 and TRBJ2-1, with 9 bases aligning to TRBD2. The CDR3 has 21 amino acids. J was trimmed by 0 bases and V by 0 bases; bases with no gene match: 15. Per germline, CDR1 SGHTA and CDR2 FQGNSA. Here the CDR3 reads CASSLAKRASGATSSYNEQFF. CDR3 nucleotide sequence: TGTGCCAGCAGCTTAGCGAAGAGGGCTAGCGGGGCCACTAGCTCCTACAATGAGCAGTTCTTC. The complete variable domain, with remaining parts taken from reference TRBV7-2 and TRBJ2-1, reads GAGVSQSPSNKVTEKGKDVELRCDPISGHTALYWYRQSLGQGLEFLIYFQGNSAPDKSGLPSDRFSAERTGGSVSTLTIQRTQQEDSAVYLCASSLAKRASGATSSYNEQFFGPGTRLTVL.

The chain employs TRBV13 and TRBJ2-7; D not resolved. The CDR3 totals 17 residues. V was trimmed by 0 bases and J by 0 bases, leaving 15 bases between them. Germline-derived CDR1 and CDR2 are PRHDT and FYEKMQ (reference sequence). In DNA, the CDR3 is TGTGCCAGCAGCTTAGGAAGGGCGGTGGCAGACTCCTACGAGCAGTACTTC. Translated: CASSLGRAVADSYEQYF. The whole variable domain, remainder taken from reference TRBV13 and TRBJ2-7, is AAGVIQSPRHLIKEKRETATLKCYPIPRHDTVYWYQQGPGQDPQFLISFYEKMQSDKGSIPDRFSAQQFSDYHSELNMSSLELGDSALYFCASSLGRAVADSYEQYFGPGTRLTVT.

This clonotype turned up a few times. The chain has TRBV12-5 and TRBJ2-2; a weak D match, TRBD1 (6 bases). The CDR3 length is 12 residues. Germline-derived CDR1 and CDR2 are LGHNT and FRNRAP. Trimming took 6 bases from V and 6 from J, leaving 8 bases between them. CDR3 in DNA: TGTGCTAGTGGATACAGGGCCGGGGAGCTGTTTTTT. Its translation: CASGYRAGELFF.

This chain connects TRBV2 to TRBJ2-3; 7 bases line up with TRBD2. This CDR3 has 13 amino acids. Trimming took 10 bases from V and 2 from J; bases not matched to a gene: 6. CDR1 and CDR2 from the germline V gene are SNHLY and FYNNEI. The CDR3 DNA reads as TGTGCCACCTCGGGGGGTTTCACAGATACGCAGTATTTT. Translating gives CATSGGFTDTQYF.

The sample holds a few counts of this clonotype. This chain joins TRBV7-9 and TRBJ2-7; the D gene is possibly TRBD2 (6 bases). Trimming pared 1 base from V and 10 bases from J, leaving 14 bases between. The germline V gene has CDR1 SEHNR and CDR2 FQNEAQ (reference sequence). This CDR3 is built from 13 residues. This CDR3 is CASSLGPAGPQYV. The CDR3 DNA is TGTGCCAGCAGCTTAGGCCCGGCGGGGCCCCAGTACGTC.

This clonotype appeared a few times. The genes are TRBV4-3 and TRBJ2-7, with TRBD2 matching 10 bases. This CDR3 region has 16 residues. CDR1 and CDR2 (germline): LGHNA, YSLEER. The V and J ends lost 4 bases and 2 bases, in that order; junction bases with no gene match: 8. CDR3 protein: CASSLGLAGETYEQYF. Written as DNA, the CDR3 is TGCGCCAGCAGCCTCGGGCTAGCGGGGGAGACCTACGAGCAGTACTTC.

This clonotype was seen many times. J is TRBJ2-3 and V is TRBV4-3; D is possibly TRBD2 (6 bases). This CDR3 is 15 amino acids long. CDR1 is LGHNA and CDR2 is YSLEER in the germline V gene. Trimming stripped 5 bases from V and 4 bases from J, with 16 bases between. The CDR3 region is CASSSRGWVSDTQYF. CDR3 DNA sequence: TGCGCCAGCAGCTCTCGGGGGTGGGTGTCAGATACGCAGTATTTT.

The chain joins TRBV4-1 to TRBJ1-1; the D is unclear. V lost 4 bases to trimming and J lost 8 bases, with 14 bases between them. The length of the CDR3 is 13 residues. In germline, CDR1 is MGHRA, CDR2 YSYEKL. CDR3 DNA: TGCGCCAGCAGCCTGGGATCGGGGTCGGAAGCTTTCTTT. This sequence encodes CASSLGSGSEAFF.

This clonotype was seen many times. This chain joins TRBV29-1 and TRBJ2-2; maybe TRBD2 (5 bases). Per germline, CDR1 SQVTM and CDR2 ANQGSEA. Between the trimmed V and J ends, which lost 0 bases and 2 bases, there was a span of 10 bases. The CDR3 has 15 residues. In DNA form, the CDR3 reads TGCAGCGTTGAAGAAATCGGGGATAACACCGGGGAGCTGTTTTTT. This gives the protein CSVEEIGDNTGELFF.

The V call is TRBV7-9, the J call TRBJ2-7; TRBD2 matches at 8 bases. V lost 2 bases to trimming and J lost 2 bases; unmatched junction nucleotides: 8. Germline assignment: CDR1 SEHNR and CDR2 FQNEAQ (reference sequence). The CDR3 is 16 amino acids. CDR3 bases: TGTGCCAGCAGCTTATGGCCGGGAGGGGTGACCTACGAGCAGTACTTC. Encoded protein: CASSLWPGGVTYEQYF.

The gene calls are TRBV9 and TRBJ2-3; 9 bases are a match to TRBD2. Unmatched junction bases numbered 5, after V lost 0 bases and J lost 6 bases. Germline CDR1 is SGDLS and CDR2 is YYNGEE. The CDR3 runs to 15 residues. CDR3 DNA: TGTGCCAGCAGCGTAGGGACTAGCGACTGGGATACGCAGTATTTT. Its protein product is CASSVGTSDWDTQYF. Filled out from reference TRBV9 and TRBJ2-3, the complete variable domain reads DSGVTQTPKHLITATGQRVTLRCSPRSGDLSVYWYQQSLDQGLQFLIQYYNGEERAKGNILERFSAQQFPDLHSELNLSSLELGDSALYFCASSVGTSDWDTQYFGPGTRLTVL.

This clonotype was counted only a few times. V gene TRBV4-2 combines with J gene TRBJ2-2; perhaps TRBD2 as D (6 bases). The V end was cut by 1 base, the J end by 10 bases, with 16 bases between. The V gene's germline CDR1 is LGHNA and CDR2 YNFKEQ. CDR3 length: 15 amino acids. The CDR3 spells CASSQGPAGNAELFF. CDR3 nucleotides: TGTGCCAGCAGCCAAGGCCCGGCGGGGAACGCGGAGCTGTTTTTT.

In its sample, this clonotype was seen a few times. V usage is TRBV3-1 and J usage is TRBJ2-3; possible D gene TRBD1, 6 bases. The CDR3 length is 13 residues. V shed 4 bases and J shed 4 bases, with 9 bases lying between them. Germline loops: CDR1 LGHDT, CDR2 YNNKEL (reference sequence). In DNA form, the CDR3 reads TGTGCCAGCAGCCCCTCAGGGGCAGATACGCAGTATTTT. Translation gives CASSPSGADTQYF.

The chain combines TRBV12-3 or TRBV12-4 with TRBJ2-2, with 10 positions matching TRBD2. The CDR3 has 21 amino acids. With 4 bases clipped from V and 1 base from J, the junction kept 18 bases outside the gene matches. In DNA, the CDR3 is TGTGCCAGCAGTTCCCCCCTAATATTAGCGGGGGGCCAACTGAACACCGGGGAGCTGTTTTTT. This sequence encodes CASSSPLILAGGQLNTGELFF.

The chain has TRBV4-1 and TRBJ2-3; 7 nucleotides line up with TRBD1. The germline V gene has CDR1 MGHRA and CDR2 YSYEKL. J gave up 0 bases and V 4 bases, and 7 bases lay outside the gene matches. The CDR3 has 16 residues. DNA for the CDR3: TGCGCCAGCAGCCGCCAGGGACAGCTTAGCACAGATACGCAGTATTTT. It translates to CASSRQGQLSTDTQYF.

The rearrangement joins TRBV7-8 to TRBJ1-3, with D possibly matching TRBD1 (6 bases). The CDR3 loop spans 18 amino acids. Germline CDR1 is SGHVS and CDR2 is FQNEAQ. V was clipped by 1 base and J by 0 bases, with 16 bases between them. CDR3 in amino acids: CASSLGWGPRRSGNTIYF. The CDR3 DNA is TGTGCCAGCAGCTTAGGTTGGGGGCCGCGTCGCTCTGGAAACACCATATATTTT.

Only a few counts were recorded for this clonotype. CDR3 amino acids: CASSQEGTVNTEAFF. Written as DNA, the CDR3 is TGTGCCAGCAGCCAAGAGGGTACGGTGAACACTGAAGCTTTCTTT. J is TRBJ1-1 and V is TRBV4-2; D unclear. The CDR3 contains 15 residues. Per germline, CDR1 LGHNA and CDR2 YNFKEQ. Deletions cut 0 bases from V and 0 bases from J, with 8 bases between.